A single T cell receptor beta chain is shown here with its context. This record comes from a study of blood T cells in healthy people across ages. J gave up 2 bases and V 8 bases, and 9 bases lay outside the gene matches. The CDR3 is 16 residues long. A second PCR of roughly 6 to 12 cycles used a sample-barcoded 5' primer and a J-beta primer mix. TCRdb processed the 5' RACE reads anew with MiXCR; each CDR3 protein has one entry. This table holds hundreds of thousands of distinct CDR3 sequences, around a quarter found once. These data were also filed under a second study, of T cells of mothers and their children.

Input material: blood. The receptor was derived from a boy aged 2-9 years in good health. V is TRBV12-3 or TRBV12-4 and J is TRBJ2-1, with 10 positions matching TRBD2. CDR3 nucleotide sequence: TGTGCCAGCCTTTTCCCTAGCGGGAGCCCCTACAATGAGCAGTTCTTC. Amino acid sequence: CASLFPSGSPYNEQFF.